These 15 T cell receptor beta chains were all obtained from the same sample, sequenced in a study of cytomegalovirus exposure and HLA in healthy donors. PCR used 60 Vbeta primers and 13 Jbeta primers. The data were produced by immunoSEQ multiplex PCR, yet TCRdb's version contains in-frame clones alone and is incomplete. The sample has roughly 150,000 clones, 60% to 85% seen once. Sequenced: PBMCs. Every receptor here comes from a man aged 35-49 years in good health and CMV-seropositive.

The V gene is TRBV6-6, the J gene TRBJ1-1; 9 nucleotides agree with TRBD1. Germline loops: CDR1 MNHNY, CDR2 SVGAGI (reference sequence). Losses at the gene ends were 6 bases for V and 5 bases for J; bases not matched to a gene: 4. CDR3 length: 13 residues. CDR3 sequence reads: CASRRQGETEAFF. DNA for the CDR3: TGTGCCAGCAGGAGACAGGGGGAAACTGAAGCTTTCTTT.

The chain recombines TRBV18 with TRBJ1-4; D remains unclear. Germline lookup yields CDR1 KGHSH and CDR2 LQKENI. With 6 bases removed from V and 0 bases from J, the gap between germline ends came to 8 bases. This CDR3 region has 14 residues. CDR3 DNA sequence: TGTGCCAGCTCCCCGAGGGCAACTAATGAAAAACTGTTTTTT. As protein: CASSPRATNEKLFF.

V usage is TRBV4-3 and J usage is TRBJ1-1; possible D gene TRBD1, 5 bases. This CDR3 has 14 residues. Trimming pared 0 bases from V and 4 bases from J, leaving 9 bases between. Germline V lookup: CDR1 LGHNA, CDR2 YSLEER. In DNA form, the CDR3 reads TGCGCCAGCAGCCAAGAGGGGGGTGGCACTGAAGCTTTCTTT. This gives the protein CASSQEGGGTEAFF.

The rearrangement joins TRBV28 to TRBJ2-7; no clear D gene. Trimming removed 10 bases from V and 4 bases from J, with 8 bases in between. The germline gives CDR1 MDHEN, CDR2 SYDVKM. The CDR3 extends over 10 amino acids. Written as DNA, the CDR3 is TGTGCCACTTTCCTATACGAGCAGTACTTC. This codes for CATFLYEQYF. The full variable domain, rest sourced from reference TRBV28 and TRBJ2-7, is DVKVTQSSRYLVKRTGEKVFLECVQDMDHENMFWYRQDPGLGLRLIYFSYDVKMKEKGDIPEGYSVSREKKERFSLILESASTNQTSMYLCATFLYEQYFGPGTRLTVT.

This chain uses TRBV7-2 with TRBJ2-3; 7 positions agree with TRBD2. V dropped 3 bases and J dropped 6; count of bases not matched to a gene: 6. The CDR3 runs 14 residues. The V gene's germline CDR1 is SGHTA and CDR2 FQGNSA. CDR3: CASSLGPGGDTQYF. The CDR3 DNA is TGTGCCAGCAGCTTGGGTCCCGGGGGGGATACGCAGTATTTT.

To note about this clone: At one end the junction does not follow the germline gene, possibly because of a read error. This rearrangement joins TRBV15 to TRBJ2-6; D may be TRBD1 (6 bases). Germline V lookup: CDR1 LNHNV, CDR2 YYDKDF (reference sequence). CDR3 length equals 14 residues. The CDR3 sequence: CATTQGPGANGLTF. CDR3 sequence (DNA): TGTGCCACCACACAGGGCCCTGGGGCCAACGGCCTGACTTTC.

The chain links TRBV11-2 to TRBJ2-1; D unclear. Looked up from germline, CDR1 is SGHAT and CDR2 is FQNNGV. V was cut by 5 bases and J by 1 base, with 15 bases left in between. The CDR3 is made up of 16 amino acids. Written as DNA, the CDR3 is TGTGCCAGCAGCCATACTCCTGTCCGGTCCTACAATGAGCAGTTCTTC. It encodes CASSHTPVRSYNEQFF.

The J gene is TRBJ2-7, the V gene TRBV19, with 8 bases identical to TRBD1. V lost 2 bases to trimming and J lost 2 bases; unmatched junction nucleotides: 5. The CDR3 sequence is 15 residues long. CDR1 is LNHDA and CDR2 is SQIVND in the germline V gene (reference sequence). The CDR3 coding sequence is TGTGCCAGTAGTATAATTCAGGGGGCTCCCTACGAGCAGTACTTC. This translates into CASSIIQGAPYEQYF.

The J gene is TRBJ2-1, the V gene TRBV11-3, with a possible D match to TRBD2 (5 bases). Germline V gives CDR1 SGHNT, CDR2 YENEEA. This CDR3 has 15 amino acids. Trimming removed 5 bases from V and 0 bases from J, with 11 bases in between. CDR3 sequence (DNA): TGTGCCAGCAGCCCGACGGGGAGCTCCTACAATGAGCAGTTCTTC. Amino acids: CASSPTGSSYNEQFF.

This clone was observed a handful of times. This chain connects TRBV18 to TRBJ2-5; TRBD2 agrees at 7 bases. The better agreement between TRBJ2-7 and the DNA end casts doubt on the J call. The CDR3 is 14 amino acids. The V gene's germline CDR1 is KGHSH and CDR2 LQKENI. CDR3 protein: CASSPGGTSYEQYF. The CDR3 DNA is TGTGCCAGCTCACCGGGAGGGACCTCCTACGAGCAGTACTTC.

V and J are TRBV4-1 and TRBJ2-1; 9 nucleotides align to TRBD2. The CDR3 runs 16 residues. The V gene's germline CDR1 is MGHRA and CDR2 YSYEKL. The ends lost 1 base at V and 8 bases at J; junction bases unmatched: 9. The CDR3, as DNA: TGCGCCAGCAGCCAAGGACGTGGCGGGGGGGACCATGAGCAGTTCTTC. Translated: CASSQGRGGGDHEQFF.

This clone occurred once. The chain has TRBV5-1 and TRBJ2-5; 8 bases fit TRBD2. The DNA matches TRBJ2-7 better at its end, which makes the J call doubtful. Germline V gene lookup returns CDR1 SGHRS and CDR2 YFSETQ. This CDR3 comprises 14 residues. The CDR3 here is CASRPSGSPYEQYF. CDR3 bases: TGCGCCAGCAGGCCTAGCGGGTCACCCTACGAGCAGTACTTC.

The rearrangement links TRBV10-3 to TRBJ2-5, with D maybe TRBD1 (6 bases). In germline, CDR1 is ENHRY, CDR2 SYGVKD. The CDR3 has 14 amino acids. V shed 2 bases and J shed 2 bases, with 9 bases lying between them. CDR3 sequence reads: CAISEQGPQETQYF. CDR3 DNA: TGTGCCATCAGTGAGCAGGGGCCTCAAGAGACCCAGTACTTC.

The V call is TRBV11-2, the J call TRBJ1-1; a weak D match, TRBD1 (5 bases). Trimming left V 0 bases short and J 3 bases short, with 11 bases between. This CDR3 has 15 residues. Looked up from germline, CDR1 is SGHAT and CDR2 is FQNNGV. CDR3 region: CASSLEGASYTEAFF. The CDR3 DNA is TGTGCCAGCAGCTTAGAAGGGGCAAGCTACACTGAAGCTTTCTTT.

The chain employs TRBV7-7 and TRBJ2-5, with D tentatively TRBD2 (6 bases). The V and J ends lost 5 bases and 5 bases respectively, with 12 bases between them. There are 13 residues in the CDR3. Germline values: CDR1 SSHAT, CDR2 FNYEAQ (reference sequence). CDR3 amino acids: CASSTGGGETQYF. In DNA, the CDR3 is TGTGCCAGCAGCACCGGTGGGGGGGAGACCCAGTACTTC.